This section outlines one TCR beta chain sequence together with its context. The antigen is undetermined. The germline CDR1 and CDR2 sequences are SQVTM and ANQGSEA. The CDR3 length is 13 residues. The V gene lost 5 bases and the J gene lost 1 base, with 12 bases spanning the gap. It was with 60 Vbeta and 13 Jbeta primers that the PCR ran. This table comes from immunoSEQ multiplex PCR, and its TCRdb copy is limited to in-frame clones, with some not included. The data show some 100,000 clones, approximately 80% seen once. The record originates from a study of cytomegalovirus exposure and HLA in healthy donors. Study conclusions and caveats: A few CMV-associated chains proved CMV antigen-specific in vitro. 150 or so TCR beta chains were listed as cytomegalovirus-associated. Most subjects' HLA-A and HLA-B alleles were reportedly predicted from TCR beta sequences.

The sample consisted of PBMCs. The TCR sequence derives from a woman in her late teens or twenties in good health and CMV-seronegative. The chain employs TRBV29-1 and TRBJ2-7; a weak D match, TRBD1 (5 bases). CDR3 DNA sequence: TGCAGCGTTCGACTGACAGAGTCCTACGAGCAGTACTTC. It is translated as CSVRLTESYEQYF.